Presented here are 30 T cell receptor beta chains from one specimen sequenced in a study of a mutant IDH1 vaccine in newly diagnosed glioma. Sequencing used immunoSEQ multiplex PCR; TCRdb keeps in-frame clones, though not all of them. The sample lists about 72,000 clones, roughly 83% occurring once. Time point reported: week 35, safety follow-up. In every dose of vaccine, 300 ug of mutant IDH1 20-mer peptide was given alongside topical imiquimod. What these receptors recognize is not known. The sample here was PBMCs, taken from a glioma patient whose treatment included an IDH1 peptide vaccine. These TCRs come from a man aged 18 to 29 with glioma.

The chain has TRBV7-2 and TRBJ1-5; 9 bases match TRBD1. The germline V gene encodes CDR1 SGHTA and CDR2 FQGNSA. V was pared by 4 bases and J by 6 bases, with 4 bases of the junction left unmatched. The CDR3 length is 14 residues. CDR3 DNA sequence: TGTGCCAGCAGCTCCAGACAGGGGGTTCAGCCCCAGCATTTT. It encodes CASSSRQGVQPQHF.

The V gene is TRBV28, the J gene TRBJ2-7; D is possibly TRBD1 or TRBD2 (5 bases each). Germline loops: CDR1 MDHEN, CDR2 SYDVKM. V lost 6 bases to trimming and J lost 4 bases, with 13 bases between them. This CDR3 comprises 13 residues. The CDR3 loop is CASRILRGYEQYF. As DNA, the CDR3 is TGTGCCAGCAGGATTCTGAGGGGTTACGAGCAGTACTTC.

V is TRBV11-2 and J is TRBJ2-1; TRBD2 matches 11 bases. This CDR3 region has 15 residues. Trimming at V came to 3 bases and at J to 4 bases, leaving 2 bases not matched to a gene. CDR1 and CDR2 from the germline V gene are SGHAT and FQNNGV. CDR3 sequence (DNA): TGTGCCAGCAGCTTCGGGACTAGCGGATACAATGAGCAGTTCTTC. The encoded protein is CASSFGTSGYNEQFF. The full variable domain, completed using reference TRBV11-2 and TRBJ2-1, is EAGVAQSPRYKIIEKRQSVAFWCNPISGHATLYWYQQILGQGPKLLIQFQNNGVVDDSQLPKDRFSAERLKGVDSTLKIQPAKLEDSAVYLCASSFGTSGYNEQFFGPGTRLTVL.

The rearrangement uses TRBV7-2 and TRBJ2-5, with TRBD2 matching 7 bases. The germline CDR1 and CDR2 sequences are SGHTA and FQGNSA. This CDR3 is built from 15 residues. V dropped 1 base and J dropped 2; count of bases not matched to a gene: 4. CDR3 region: CASSLGTRLQETQYF. The CDR3 DNA reads as TGTGCCAGCAGCTTAGGGACTAGGTTACAAGAGACCCAGTACTTC. Full variable domain (remainder filled in from reference TRBV7-2 and TRBJ2-5): GAGVSQSPSNKVTEKGKDVELRCDPISGHTALYWYRQSLGQGLEFLIYFQGNSAPDKSGLPSDRFSAERTGGSVSTLTIQRTQQEDSAVYLCASSLGTRLQETQYFGPGTRLLVL.

This rearrangement joins TRBV5-1 to TRBJ2-1, with 11 bases fitting TRBD1. From germline, CDR1 is SGHRS and CDR2 YFSETQ. V was pared by 4 bases and J by 7 bases, with 16 bases of the junction left unmatched. This CDR3 has 18 amino acids. DNA for the CDR3: TGCGCCAGCAGCCCGGACAGGGGGCCGCTAGCGGGCTTGAATGAGCAGTTCTTC. This codes for CASSPDRGPLAGLNEQFF.

J is TRBJ1-5 and V is TRBV15; 7 nucleotides align to TRBD1. This CDR3 spans 14 amino acids. J lost 2 bases, V lost 4 bases, and 2 bases had no gene match. The germline V gene encodes CDR1 LNHNV and CDR2 YYDKDF (reference sequence). The CDR3 sequence is CATSTDRGNQPQHF. The CDR3 DNA reads TGTGCCACCAGCACTGACAGGGGCAATCAGCCCCAGCATTTT.

The chain combines TRBV10-3 with TRBJ2-1, with D possibly being TRBD2 (6 bases). The germline V and J ends were trimmed by 0 bases and 5 bases, with 11 bases remaining between them. The CDR3 loop spans 15 amino acids. The germline CDR1 and CDR2 sequences are ENHRY and SYGVKD. CDR3: CAISESETRDNEQFF. DNA of the CDR3: TGTGCCATCAGTGAGTCAGAGACTAGGGACAATGAGCAGTTCTTC.

This clone showed up just a few times. J is TRBJ1-1 and V is TRBV2, with D unclear. The CDR3 has 12 residues. CDR1 and CDR2 from the germline V gene are SNHLY and FYNNEI. Between the trimmed V and J ends, which lost 9 bases and 0 bases, there was a span of 8 bases. The CDR3 reads CASFYMNTEAFF. For the CDR3, the DNA is TGTGCCAGTTTCTACATGAACACTGAAGCTTTCTTT. Combining the CDR3 with reference TRBV2 and TRBJ1-1 gives the whole variable domain EPEVTQTPSHQVTQMGQEVILRCVPISNHLYFYWYRQILGQKVEFLVSFYNNEISEKSEIFDDQFSVERPDGSNFTLKIRSTKLEDSAMYFCASFYMNTEAFFGQGTRLTVV.

This clone was picked up a small number of times. CDR3 DNA sequence: TGCGCCAGCAGCTTGGGGTCTGAAGCTTTCTTT. Protein sequence: CASSLGSEAFF. V and J are TRBV5-1 and TRBJ1-1; D is unclear. CDR1 and CDR2 (germline): SGHRS, YFSETQ. The germline V and J ends were trimmed by 0 bases and 6 bases, with 3 bases remaining between them. This CDR3 has 11 residues.

The gene calls are TRBV9 and TRBJ2-2; no clear D. The germline CDR1 and CDR2 sequences are SGDLS and YYNGEE. This CDR3 is 12 amino acids long. The V gene lost 2 bases and the J gene lost 7 bases, with 6 bases spanning the gap. CDR3 protein: CASSVWSGELFF. In DNA form, the CDR3 reads TGTGCCAGCAGCGTTTGGAGCGGGGAGCTGTTTTTT. Combining the CDR3 with reference TRBV9 and TRBJ2-2 gives the whole variable domain DSGVTQTPKHLITATGQRVTLRCSPRSGDLSVYWYQQSLDQGLQFLIQYYNGEERAKGNILERFSAQQFPDLHSELNLSSLELGDSALYFCASSVWSGELFFGEGSRLTVL.

The rearrangement joins TRBV13 to TRBJ1-1; 8 nucleotides align to TRBD1. Germline CDR1 PRHDT, CDR2 FYEKMQ (reference sequence). The CDR3 has 15 amino acids. V was clipped by 5 bases and J by 0 bases; unmatched bases: 5. The CDR3 DNA follows: TGTGCCAGCAGCCACGGGACAGGAATGAACACTGAAGCTTTCTTT. It specifies CASSHGTGMNTEAFF.

This chain joins TRBV11-2 and TRBJ1-1; no clear D gene. The CDR3 covers 13 residues. Deletions cut 5 bases from V and 1 base from J, with 8 bases between. Germline lookup yields CDR1 SGHAT and CDR2 FQNNGV. The CDR3 sequence: CASSPEGNTEAFF. The CDR3 DNA sequence: TGTGCCAGCAGCCCCGAGGGGAACACTGAAGCTTTCTTT.

The CDR3 DNA follows: TGTGCCAGTAGTACCGAACGGGACAGGGGGAGCTATGGCTACACCTTC. It translates to CASSTERDRGSYGYTF. J is TRBJ1-2 and V is TRBV19; TRBD1 matches 11 bases. CDR3 length: 16 residues. Trimming cost V 4 bases and J 4 bases; bases outside gene matches: 8. Looked up from germline, CDR1 is LNHDA and CDR2 is SQIVND (reference sequence).

This clone was observed a handful of times. As DNA, the CDR3 is TGTGCCATCAGTGAGCCGAGCGACACTGAAGCTTTCTTT. It is translated as CAISEPSDTEAFF. V is TRBV10-3 and J is TRBJ1-1; D is unresolved. V was trimmed by 2 bases and J by 3 bases, leaving 7 bases between them. The CDR3 contains 13 residues. Germline-derived CDR1 and CDR2 are ENHRY and SYGVKD.

The chain couples TRBV10-2 to TRBJ1-1; 8 nucleotides agree with TRBD1. The CDR3 spans 13 residues. Germline loops: CDR1 WSHSY, CDR2 SAAADI. The V segment lost 3 bases and the J segment 3 bases; nucleotides outside the gene matches: 0. CDR3 DNA: TGCGCCAGCAGTGACAGGGGGCACACTGAAGCTTTCTTT. It codes for CASSDRGHTEAFF.

The genes are TRBV13 and TRBJ2-7; 8 nucleotides align to TRBD1. V lost 5 bases and J lost 6; bases outside the gene matches: 12. The CDR3 spans 15 residues. Germline CDR1 reads PRHDT; CDR2 reads FYEKMQ (reference sequence). The CDR3 protein is CASSAYPRGRGEQYF. CDR3 sequence (DNA): TGTGCCAGCAGCGCCTACCCCAGGGGGCGCGGCGAGCAGTACTTC.

Points on this clone: A read error may explain this, as a much larger clone is one base away. DNA for the CDR3: TGTGCCAGCAGCTTATGGTCAGGGAGCACCTACGAGCAGTACTTC. Translating it yields CASSLWSGSTYEQYF. This chain uses TRBV7-8 with TRBJ2-7; tentatively, D is TRBD1 or TRBD2 (5 bases each). The CDR3 extends over 15 amino acids. The V gene lost 2 bases and the J gene lost 2 bases, with 13 bases spanning the gap. From germline, CDR1 is SGHVS and CDR2 FQNEAQ.

V gene TRBV7-2 combines with J gene TRBJ1-6; 9 nucleotides match TRBD1. With 5 bases clipped from V and 4 bases from J, the junction kept 3 bases outside the gene matches. CDR1 is SGHTA and CDR2 is FQGNSA in the germline V gene. The CDR3 covers 15 residues. The CDR3 bases are TGTGCCAGCAGCCAGACAGGGGGGTATAATTCACCCCTCCACTTT. Translated, it gives CASSQTGGYNSPLHF.

The rearrangement uses TRBV18 and TRBJ1-2; 7 bases align to TRBD1. From germline, CDR1 is KGHSH and CDR2 LQKENI. The trim removed 3 bases at V and 4 bases at J, leaving 11 bases unmatched. The CDR3 spans 16 residues. The CDR3 bases are TGTGCCAGCTCACCTAAGTTTACAGGGGTTGGCTATGGCTACACCTTC. Amino acid sequence: CASSPKFTGVGYGYTF.

The gene calls are TRBV7-2 and TRBJ1-1; D is unresolved. This CDR3 comprises 16 residues. Germline CDR1 SGHTA, CDR2 FQGNSA. Trimming pared 1 base from V and 1 base from J, leaving 13 bases between. The CDR3, as DNA: TGTGCCAGCAGCTTAGAAGGTCGGGGTCGGAACACTGAAGCTTTCTTT. Translating gives CASSLEGRGRNTEAFF.

The chain recombines TRBV18 with TRBJ1-2; D might be TRBD1 (6 bases). The germline V gene has CDR1 KGHSH and CDR2 LQKENI. Trimming took 4 bases from V and 2 from J, leaving 8 bases between them. The CDR3 runs to 13 residues. This CDR3 reads CASSLDSNYGYTF. The CDR3 DNA reads TGTGCCAGCTCACTGGACAGCAACTATGGCTACACCTTC.

This clone was detected once. This chain uses TRBV19 with TRBJ1-1; 8 bases line up with TRBD1. The CDR3 contains 19 residues. The V gene's germline CDR1 is LNHDA and CDR2 SQIVND (reference sequence). The ends lost 6 bases at V and 3 bases at J; junction bases unmatched: 21. CDR3 in amino acids: CASSKDGQGLSVTDTEAFF. In DNA form, the CDR3 reads TGTGCCAGTAGCAAAGATGGACAGGGTTTGAGTGTTACGGACACTGAAGCTTTCTTT.

This clone was seen only a few times. The rearrangement uses TRBV7-8 and TRBJ1-1; maybe TRBD1 (5 bases). Germline CDR1 is SGHVS and CDR2 is FQNEAQ. V was cut by 4 bases and J by 0 bases, with 15 bases left in between. The CDR3 covers 16 residues. DNA for the CDR3: TGTGCCAGCAGCTCTCCTCGCGGACACCTGAACACTGAAGCTTTCTTT. It translates to CASSSPRGHLNTEAFF.

This chain connects TRBV4-3 to TRBJ2-2; no reliable D call. The CDR3 is 14 residues long. Per the germline V gene, CDR1 is LGHNA and CDR2 is YSLEER. V lost 0 bases and J 5 bases, leaving 7 bases between the germline ends. The CDR3 DNA sequence: TGCGCCAGCAGCCAAGAAACAAGGACCGGGGAGCTGTTTTTT. Translating gives CASSQETRTGELFF.

The rearrangement joins TRBV10-3 to TRBJ2-5, with 9 positions matching TRBD1. The junction had 3 bases not matched to a gene; V was cut back by 4 bases and J by 0 bases. The CDR3 is made up of 15 amino acids. Germline assignment: CDR1 ENHRY and CDR2 SYGVKD. CDR3 sequence: CAISADRGYQETQYF. CDR3 coding DNA: TGTGCCATCAGTGCTGACAGGGGGTACCAAGAGACCCAGTACTTC.

The chain carries TRBV9 and TRBJ2-5; 10 nucleotides agree with TRBD2. This CDR3 has 16 amino acids. Germline values: CDR1 SGDLS, CDR2 YYNGEE. Germline trimming cut 4 bases from V and 3 bases from J; bases unmatched to any gene: 9. For the CDR3, the DNA is TGTGCCAGCAGCCGCCGCGCTAGCGGGGGAAAAGAGACCCAGTACTTC. Translation gives CASSRRASGGKETQYF.

The genes are TRBV4-1 and TRBJ2-3; 10 bases are shared with TRBD2. Germline V lookup: CDR1 MGHRA, CDR2 YSYEKL. This CDR3 is built from 17 residues. V shed 1 base and J 3 bases; nucleotides not matched to a gene: 7. In nucleotides, the CDR3 is TGCGCCAGCAGCCAAGTATCGGGACTAGCGATAACAGATACGCAGTATTTT. Translation gives CASSQVSGLAITDTQYF.

The chain links TRBV9 to TRBJ2-3; 7 nucleotides match TRBD2. Germline CDR1 SGDLS, CDR2 YYNGEE. This CDR3 contains 17 residues. After removal of 0 bases from V and 1 base from J, the junction contained 8 bases not matched to a gene. CDR3: CASSVDASGPRTDTQYF. The CDR3 DNA reads as TGTGCCAGCAGCGTAGATGCTAGCGGTCCCCGCACAGATACGCAGTATTTT.

The chain is built from TRBV6-5 and TRBJ1-5; 8 bases fit TRBD1. Germline V gives CDR1 MNHEY, CDR2 SVGAGI. The CDR3 length is 13 residues. The trim removed 3 bases at V and 7 bases at J, leaving 2 bases unmatched. The CDR3 DNA follows: TGTGCCAGCAGTTATCAGGGGGCACAGCCCCAGCATTTT. As protein: CASSYQGAQPQHF.

This chain links TRBV11-2 with TRBJ2-3; 11 nucleotides line up with TRBD2. The V gene end was trimmed by 5 bases and the J gene end by 2 bases; junction bases not matched to a gene: 6. CDR1 is SGHAT, CDR2 FQNNGV, per germline. The CDR3 has 16 residues. CDR3 DNA sequence: TGTGCCAGCAGCACCACTAGCGGGGGCCTCACAGATACGCAGTATTTT. Translating it yields CASSTTSGGLTDTQYF.